Shown below are 32 T cell receptor beta chains from a single sample sequenced in a study of T cells in Graves' hyperthyroidism and ophthalmopathy. TCR beta CDR3 regions were amplified from RNA transcripts. Primed by the HTBI set, a first-round RT-PCR was run on the TCR CDR3. TCRdb analysed the multiplex PCR reads with MiXCR anew, one entry per CDR3 protein. Among some 490,000 distinct CDR3 sequences listed, about 16% were seen once. Sequenced: blood. These receptors were obtained from a woman in her twenties or thirties with Graves' ophthalmopathy.

Ten or more counts support this clonotype. J is TRBJ2-7 and V is TRBV29-1; 11 bases map to TRBD1. CDR1 and CDR2 (germline): SQVTM, ANQGSEA. V gave up 7 bases and J gave up 2 bases; unmatched junction bases: 7. This CDR3 is built from 14 residues. The CDR3 protein is CSGRGQGETYEQYF. CDR3 bases: TGCAGCGGGAGGGGACAGGGGGAGACCTACGAGCAGTACTTC.

The sample holds many counts of this clonotype. V gene TRBV29-1 combines with J gene TRBJ2-3; D might be TRBD2 (6 bases). V lost 3 bases and J lost 9, with 16 bases in between. The CDR3 is 13 amino acids. CDR1 is SQVTM and CDR2 is ANQGSEA in the germline V gene. CDR3: CSVDAGGLDTQYF. The CDR3 region has the DNA TGCAGCGTTGATGCCGGGGGTCTCGACACGCAGTATTTT.

This clonotype was counted at least ten times. The chain is built from TRBV20-1 and TRBJ1-1; no firm D call. Trimming shortened V by 1 base and J by 2 bases, and 20 bases separated the two germline ends. CDR3 size: 17 residues. Per germline, CDR1 DFQATT and CDR2 SNEGSKA (reference sequence). CDR3 in amino acids: CSARALFIQEPNTEAFF. The CDR3 DNA sequence: TGCAGTGCTAGAGCCCTTTTCATTCAGGAGCCCAACACTGAAGCTTTCTTT.

The chain employs TRBV20-1 and TRBJ1-5, with D perhaps TRBD1 (5 bases). From germline, CDR1 is DFQATT and CDR2 SNEGSKA (reference sequence). Trimming stripped 0 bases from V and 5 bases from J, with 11 bases between. This CDR3 has 14 amino acids. The CDR3 spells CSAREIGVDQPQHF. The CDR3 bases are TGCAGTGCTAGAGAGATAGGGGTAGATCAGCCCCAGCATTTT.

The V call is TRBV7-3, the J call TRBJ2-3; 10 bases map to TRBD2. The CDR3 runs to 17 residues. J lost 1 base, V lost 0 bases, and 4 bases had no gene match. Germline V gene sequence: CDR1 SGHTA, CDR2 FQGTGA. CDR3 sequence reads: CASSLTGTSVGTDTQYF. The CDR3 DNA sequence: TGTGCCAGCAGCTTAACGGGGACTAGCGTGGGCACAGATACGCAGTATTTT.

This clonotype occurred many times. This rearrangement joins TRBV20-1 to TRBJ1-1; the D gene is possibly TRBD1 (6 bases). Trimming pared 4 bases from V and 3 bases from J, leaving 12 bases between. The CDR3 totals 13 residues. CDR1 is DFQATT, CDR2 SNEGSKA, per germline (reference sequence). The CDR3 protein is CSANGGRHTEAFF. The CDR3 nucleotides are TGCAGTGCTAATGGGGGCCGTCACACTGAAGCTTTCTTT.

This clonotype was picked up many times. The CDR3 here is CASSPRQGILQETQYF. DNA for the CDR3: TGTGCCAGCAGCCCCCGACAGGGTATACTCCAAGAGACCCAGTACTTC. The chain joins TRBV4-2 to TRBJ2-5; 7 bases align to TRBD1. CDR3 length: 16 amino acids. Losses at the gene ends were 4 bases for V and 1 base for J; bases not matched to a gene: 9. Germline V gene data show CDR1 as LGHNA and CDR2 as YNFKEQ.

This clonotype was recorded at least ten times. V is TRBV20-1 and J is TRBJ2-1; tentatively, D is TRBD1 (5 bases). V dropped 0 bases and J dropped 7 bases, with 16 bases sitting between them. This CDR3 is 15 amino acids long. Looked up from germline, CDR1 is DFQATT and CDR2 is SNEGSKA (reference sequence). The CDR3 DNA is TGCAGTGCTAGAGATCCGACAGTAACCTGGAATGAGCAGTTCTTC. Translating it yields CSARDPTVTWNEQFF.

Notes on this clonotype: At one end the junction does not follow the germline gene, possibly because of a read error. The rearrangement uses TRBV20-1 and TRBJ2-2, with 7 bases aligning to TRBD1. The CDR3 is 14 amino acids. Germline V gene data show CDR1 as DFQATT and CDR2 as SNEGSKA (reference sequence). The CDR3 DNA reads as TGCAGTGCAGGGACAGCACCGAACGCCGGGGAGCTGTTTTTT. Its translation: CSAGTAPNAGELFF.

The chain combines TRBV20-1 with TRBJ1-2, with D uncertain. Trimming took off 6 bases at V and 7 bases at J, with 18 bases between the two ends. CDR3 length: 13 amino acids. Germline V gives CDR1 DFQATT, CDR2 SNEGSKA (reference sequence). CDR3 amino acids: CSAPYRRIRGYTF. CDR3 DNA: TGCAGTGCCCCCTATCGGAGAATCCGTGGCTACACCTTC.

This clonotype showed up many times. The CDR3 loop is CASSRRGSNYGYTF. The CDR3 DNA reads TGTGCCAGCAGTCGTAGGGGCAGTAACTATGGCTACACCTTC. This rearrangement joins TRBV6-1 to TRBJ1-2, with TRBD1 as a possible D gene (5 bases). There are 14 residues in the CDR3. CDR1 MNHNS and CDR2 SASEGT come from the germline V gene. V gave up 5 bases and J gave up 1 base, with 11 bases separating them.

This clonotype has at least ten counts. The chain joins TRBV2 to TRBJ2-5; 7 bases fit TRBD1. The CDR3 has 12 residues. Trimming at V came to 8 bases and at J to 3 bases, leaving 3 bases not matched to a gene. Germline V gene lookup returns CDR1 SNHLY and CDR2 FYNNEI. This chain's CDR3 is CASRDSKETQYF. The CDR3 DNA follows: TGTGCCAGCCGGGACAGCAAAGAGACCCAGTACTTC.

This clonotype was recorded at least ten times. V gene TRBV2 combines with J gene TRBJ2-4, with D possibly TRBD2 on 5 matching bases. With 6 bases removed from V and 0 bases from J, the gap between germline ends came to 12 bases. Germline CDR1 and CDR2: SNHLY and FYNNEI. This CDR3 contains 15 residues. The CDR3: CASRDPGIAKNIQYF. CDR3 DNA: TGTGCCAGCAGGGACCCGGGGATAGCCAAAAACATTCAGTACTTC.

CDR3 amino acids: CASSFWGNTGELFF. The CDR3 region has the DNA TGTGCCAGCAGCTTTTGGGGGAACACCGGGGAGCTGTTTTTT. The V call is TRBV7-2, the J call TRBJ2-2, with D unresolved. V gave up 3 bases and J gave up 1 base, with 6 bases separating them. The length of the CDR3 is 14 residues. Germline V gene sequence: CDR1 SGHTA, CDR2 FQGNSA.

A few counts support this clonotype. V is TRBV19 and J is TRBJ2-7; 9 nucleotides match TRBD2. Per germline, CDR1 LNHDA and CDR2 SQIVND (reference sequence). V lost 2 bases, J lost 5 bases, and 1 base stayed unmatched. The length of the CDR3 is 13 residues. CDR3 bases: TGTGCCAGTAGTATAAGACTAGCGGACGAGCAGTACTTC. The encoded protein is CASSIRLADEQYF.

This clonotype was seen many times. The V and J genes are TRBV5-1 and TRBJ2-1, with 12 bases fitting TRBD2. Germline V gene data show CDR1 as SGHRS and CDR2 as YFSETQ. This CDR3 region has 17 residues. The V and J ends lost 0 bases and 8 bases, in that order; junction bases with no gene match: 9. CDR3 sequence: CASSLGLAGVGYHEQFF. DNA for the CDR3: TGCGCCAGCAGCTTGGGACTAGCGGGAGTAGGTTACCATGAGCAGTTCTTC.

This clonotype turned up a few times. V usage is TRBV14 and J usage is TRBJ1-6; D gene uncertain. CDR1 and CDR2 (germline): SGHDN, FVKESK. V was pared by 0 bases and J by 9 bases, with 12 bases between. The CDR3 has 15 amino acids. This CDR3 reads CASSQETGYSSPLHF. In nucleotides, the CDR3 is TGTGCCAGCAGCCAAGAGACGGGGTACAGTTCACCCCTCCACTTT.

This clonotype was seen more than once but under ten times. The CDR3 reads CASSYLSNYGYTF. The CDR3 DNA follows: TGTGCCAGCAGTTACCTCAGTAACTATGGCTACACCTTC. The chain combines TRBV6-2 or TRBV6-3 with TRBJ1-2; D unclear. Trimming stripped 2 bases from V and 1 base from J, with 5 bases between. The CDR3 covers 13 residues. CDR1 and CDR2 from the germline V gene are MNHEY and SVGEGT.

This clonotype was picked up many times. The chain uses TRBV28 and TRBJ1-5, with 8 bases identical to TRBD1. This CDR3 comprises 14 residues. With 6 bases clipped from V and 7 bases from J, the junction kept 8 bases outside the gene matches. Per germline, CDR1 MDHEN and CDR2 SYDVKM. The CDR3 coding sequence is TGTGCCAGCAGGTTGACAGGGGTTCGGCAGCCCCAGCATTTT. The encoded protein is CASRLTGVRQPQHF.

The gene calls are TRBV7-6 and TRBJ2-1; the match to TRBD2 covers 12 bases. There are 15 residues in the CDR3. Losses at the gene ends were 3 bases for V and 7 bases for J; bases not matched to a gene: 4. CDR1 SGHVS and CDR2 FNYEAQ come from the germline V gene. The CDR3 reads CASSFMTSGSNEQFF. The DNA of the CDR3 is TGTGCCAGCAGCTTTATGACTAGCGGGAGTAATGAGCAGTTCTTC.

Comment on this clonotype: This may come from a read error, since a much larger clone is one base off. Given the absence of the conserved phenylalanine or tryptophan at the CDR3 end, a read error is likely. The chain couples TRBV10-1 to TRBJ2-6, with D maybe TRBD1 (7 bases). This CDR3 contains 18 residues. The germline CDR1 and CDR2 sequences are WNHNN and SYGVQD (reference sequence). V was pared by 2 bases and J by 2 bases, with 16 bases between. The CDR3 reads CASSEMEGALPGANVLTS. CDR3 nucleotide sequence: TGCGCCAGCAGTGAGATGGAGGGGGCTTTACCTGGGGCCAACGTCCTGACTTCC.

The CDR3 DNA sequence: TGTGCCAGCAGCTTAACGGGGGCGGCTGAAGCTTTCTTT. Its protein product is CASSLTGAAEAFF. The V call is TRBV28, the J call TRBJ1-1; perhaps TRBD1 as D (6 bases). CDR3 length: 13 residues. Per germline, CDR1 MDHEN and CDR2 SYDVKM. Between the trimmed V and J ends, which lost 6 bases and 6 bases, there was a span of 14 bases.

This chain links TRBV6-1 with TRBJ2-2; D is undetermined. The CDR3 loop spans 15 amino acids. Trimming pared 8 bases from V and 0 bases from J, leaving 13 bases between. CDR1 is MNHNS, CDR2 SASEGT, per germline. CDR3 nucleotide sequence: TGTGCCAGCGTAAGGTCCAGCGCGAACACCGGGGAGCTGTTTTTT. Encoded protein: CASVRSSANTGELFF.

This clonotype was seen a few times. The chain uses TRBV9 and TRBJ1-1; D remains unclear. This CDR3 is built from 13 residues. The germline gives CDR1 SGDLS, CDR2 YYNGEE. Trimming shortened V by 0 bases and J by 5 bases, and 8 bases separated the two germline ends. The CDR3 DNA reads as TGTGCCAGCAGCGTAGAGGCCCGGACTGAAGCTTTCTTT. Translation: CASSVEARTEAFF.

The chain links TRBV5-4 to TRBJ2-2; 10 bases map to TRBD1. Losses at the gene ends were 9 bases for V and 6 bases for J; bases not matched to a gene: 5. This CDR3 spans 13 amino acids. The germline V gene encodes CDR1 SGHNT and CDR2 YYREEE (reference sequence). In nucleotides, the CDR3 is TGTGCCACCGGGACAGGGGTATCCGGGGAGCTGTTTTTT. This gives the protein CATGTGVSGELFF.

This clonotype was found many times. This chain connects TRBV20-1 to TRBJ2-5, with 10 bases aligning to TRBD1. The CDR3 runs 16 residues. Germline V CDR1 and CDR2: DFQATT, SNEGSKA (reference sequence). Unmatched junction bases numbered 5, after V lost 0 bases and J lost 1 base. In DNA, the CDR3 is TGCAGTGCTAGAGAGGTGGGGGACAGGGGCCAAGAGACCCAGTACTTC. It is translated as CSAREVGDRGQETQYF.

The J gene is TRBJ1-5, the V gene TRBV30, with no clear D. V lost 0 bases to trimming and J lost 4 bases, with 7 bases between them. Germline CDR1 reads GTSNPN; CDR2 reads SVGIG (reference sequence). This CDR3 comprises 13 residues. The CDR3 here is CAWSVRGNQPQHF. The CDR3 DNA sequence: TGTGCCTGGAGTGTACGAGGGAATCAGCCCCAGCATTTT. Full variable domain (remainder filled in from reference TRBV30 and TRBJ1-5): SQTIHQWPATLVQPVGSPLSLECTVEGTSNPNLYWYRQAAGRGLQLLFYSVGIGQISSEVPQNLSASRPQDRQFILSSKKLLLSDSGFYLCAWSVRGNQPQHFGDGTRLSIL.

There are many counts of this clonotype. The CDR3 sequence: CSVGQGYNEQFF. CDR3 nucleotides: TGCAGCGTTGGGCAGGGCTACAATGAGCAGTTCTTC. V usage is TRBV29-1 and J usage is TRBJ2-1, with D perhaps TRBD1 (5 bases). This CDR3 has 12 amino acids. Germline V lookup: CDR1 SQVTM, CDR2 ANQGSEA. With 4 bases removed from V and 3 bases from J, the gap between germline ends came to 7 bases.

There are many counts of this clonotype. This rearrangement joins TRBV6-1 to TRBJ1-5, with TRBD1 matching over 7 bases. The CDR3 runs to 14 residues. Germline V CDR1 and CDR2: MNHNS, SASEGT. Trimming removed 5 bases from V and 7 bases from J; junction bases left unmatched: 8. CDR3 amino acids: CASSYGGRGQPQHF. CDR3 bases: TGTGCCAGCAGTTATGGAGGCAGGGGGCAGCCCCAGCATTTT.

This clonotype was found a few times. This rearrangement joins TRBV10-3 to TRBJ1-5, with 7 bases lining up with TRBD1. From germline, CDR1 is ENHRY and CDR2 SYGVKD. CDR3 size: 12 residues. The V gene end was trimmed by 10 bases and the J gene end by 6 bases; junction bases not matched to a gene: 6. CDR3 nucleotides: TGTGCCACCTCGGACAGGTTTCAGCCCCAGCATTTT. Translated: CATSDRFQPQHF.

This clonotype was observed at least ten times. This chain's CDR3 is CASSFTGGVEQYF. In DNA form, the CDR3 reads TGTGCCAGCAGCTTTACAGGGGGCGTCGAGCAGTACTTC. The rearrangement links TRBV11-1 to TRBJ2-7; 9 positions agree with TRBD1. Per the germline V gene, CDR1 is SGHAT and CDR2 is FQDESV (reference sequence). This CDR3 region has 13 residues. The V and J ends lost 3 bases and 6 bases, in that order; junction bases with no gene match: 3.

This clonotype was recorded at least ten times. The gene calls are TRBV2 and TRBJ2-5, with 9 positions matching TRBD1. CDR1 and CDR2 from the germline V gene are SNHLY and FYNNEI. The CDR3 extends over 15 amino acids. With 3 bases clipped from V and 5 bases from J, the junction kept 7 bases outside the gene matches. In nucleotides, the CDR3 is TGTGCCAGCAGTGAGGAGACAGGGGGGAAGGAGACCCAGTACTTC. Encoded protein: CASSEETGGKETQYF.